This T cell receptor beta chain was recorded in a study of T-cell reconstitution after alpha-beta-depleted transplantation in children. This clonotype has a handful of counts. Unique molecular identifiers were used to barcode this TCRbeta library. TCRdb ran MiXCR on the PCR reads and lists one entry per CDR3 protein. This sample has some 600,000 distinct CDR3 sequences; over 10% occur once, and the top ten carry approximately 2.1%. The CDR3 is 15 residues long. Deletions cut 0 bases from V and 2 bases from J, with 11 bases between. Germline CDR1 is SGHRS and CDR2 is YFSETQ. Sample: PBMCs, mostly from graft donor cells, taken 360 days after TCRalphabeta/CD19-depleted stem cell transplant. This sequence originates from a male patient between 10 and 17 years old who had a stem cell transplant for acute myeloid leukemia, so the T cells may come from the graft donor. The J gene is TRBJ1-2, the V gene TRBV5-1, with D unclear. The CDR3 loop is CASSLGQVTNYGYTF. Written as DNA, the CDR3 is TGCGCCAGCAGCTTGGGCCAGGTAACCAACTATGGCTACACCTTC.